The 18 T cell receptor beta chains reported below all come from one sample, sequenced in a study of blood T cell repertoires in COVID-19. TCRdb's table, derived via immunoSEQ multiplex PCR, lists solely in-frame clones and lacks some. Among about 64,000 clones, roughly four fifths were seen once, and the ten largest hold more than 12%. Sequencing was performed on peripheral blood. The receptors were sampled from a man at least 80 years old with acute or convalescent COVID-19.

The genes are TRBV25-1 and TRBJ2-6; TRBD1 might be the D (6 bases). Trimming removed 6 bases at V and 4 bases at J, with 13 bases between. Germline V CDR1 and CDR2: MGHDK, SYGVNS. This CDR3 is built from 15 residues. CDR3 DNA sequence: TGTGCCAGCAGCGACAGGCCTTTAGGGGCCAACGTCCTGACTTTC. Encoded protein: CASSDRPLGANVLTF.

This chain uses TRBV29-1 with TRBJ1-5; D unresolved. Germline V lookup: CDR1 SQVTM, CDR2 ANQGSEA. Trimming took off 4 bases at V and 3 bases at J, with 10 bases between the two ends. The CDR3 consists of 13 residues. The CDR3 protein is CSVALANNQPQHF. In DNA form, the CDR3 reads TGCAGCGTTGCTTTGGCCAACAATCAGCCCCAGCATTTT. Using reference TRBV29-1 and TRBJ1-5 for the parts outside the CDR3, the full variable domain is SAVISQKPSRDICQRGTSLTIQCQVDSQVTMMFWYRQQPGQSLTLIATANQGSEATYESGFVIDKFPISRPNLTFSTLTVSNMSPEDSSIYLCSVALANNQPQHFGDGTRLSIL.

The rearrangement links TRBV6-5 to TRBJ1-2; D call uncertain. CDR3 length equals 14 residues. V lost 0 bases and J lost 8, with 13 bases in between. CDR1 and CDR2 from the germline V gene are MNHEY and SVGAGI. For the CDR3, the DNA is TGTGCCAGCAGTTACTCCGGGAGCTATGAGGGCTACACCTTC. Its translation: CASSYSGSYEGYTF.

The genes are TRBV6-2 or TRBV6-3 and TRBJ2-3, with a tentative D call TRBD1 (6 bases). The ends were cut back, 0 bases at V and 1 base at J, with 11 bases in the middle. This CDR3 comprises 16 residues. Germline-derived CDR1 and CDR2 are MNHEY and SVGEGT. The CDR3 bases are TGTGCCAGCAGTTACTCGAGGGGGACGGGCACAGATACGCAGTATTTT. Encoded protein: CASSYSRGTGTDTQYF.

This chain joins TRBV6-5 and TRBJ2-7; 9 bases match TRBD1. J was trimmed by 0 bases and V by 7 bases; bases with no gene match: 7. CDR1 MNHEY and CDR2 SVGAGI come from the germline V gene. The CDR3 has 15 amino acids. For the CDR3, the DNA is TGTGCCAGCAAACAACCGGGACAGGGCTCCTACGAGCAGTACTTC. Translation: CASKQPGQGSYEQYF.

The chain combines TRBV7-2 with TRBJ2-2; TRBD2 matches 10 bases. V was pared by 5 bases and J by 7 bases, with 10 bases of the junction left unmatched. The length of the CDR3 is 16 residues. Germline CDR1 is SGHTA and CDR2 is FQGNSA. DNA of the CDR3: TGTGCCAGCAGCCCCCGTAGCGGGGGGATGGTCGGGGAGCTGTTTTTT. Protein product: CASSPRSGGMVGELFF.

V gene TRBV11-3 combines with J gene TRBJ2-5, with TRBD2 matching 9 bases. The CDR3 runs 16 residues. J was trimmed by 2 bases and V by 1 base; bases with no gene match: 5. Germline CDR1 SGHNT, CDR2 YENEEA. The CDR3 bases are TGTGCCAGCAGCTTAGGTTCGGCGGGGGGGCAAGAGACCCAGTACTTC. It codes for CASSLGSAGGQETQYF.

This clone came up a few times. The chain couples TRBV2 to TRBJ1-1; D not certain. V was shortened by 2 bases and J by 1 base, with 8 bases between the two germline ends. CDR1 and CDR2 (germline): SNHLY, FYNNEI. This CDR3 is built from 14 residues. The CDR3 nucleotides read TGTGCCAGCAGTGAACGGTTATGGAACACTGAAGCTTTCTTT. Translation gives CASSERLWNTEAFF.

This clone was counted a few times. V gene TRBV7-9 combines with J gene TRBJ2-5, with 11 nucleotides matching TRBD2. The germline V gene encodes CDR1 SEHNR and CDR2 FQNEAQ (reference sequence). The CDR3 is made up of 15 amino acids. V shed 3 bases and J 2 bases; nucleotides not matched to a gene: 2. CDR3 bases: TGTGCCAGCAGCTTGCCTAGCGGGGGGCAAGAGACCCAGTACTTC. Its translation is CASSLPSGGQETQYF.

Concerning this clone itself: The sample carries other DNA sequences with the same CDR3. V gene TRBV10-3 combines with J gene TRBJ2-7; D gene uncertain. CDR3 length: 11 residues. Germline assignment: CDR1 ENHRY and CDR2 SYGVKD. Trimming pared 6 bases from V and 0 bases from J, leaving 3 bases between. The CDR3, as DNA: TGTGCCATCAGGAGCTCCTACGAGCAGTACTTC. Its protein product is CAIRSSYEQYF.

The chain links TRBV5-1 to TRBJ1-1; D is possibly TRBD1 (6 bases). The length of the CDR3 is 15 residues. V lost 4 bases and J 1 base, leaving 14 bases between the germline ends. Germline values: CDR1 SGHRS, CDR2 YFSETQ. CDR3 in DNA: TGCGCCAGCAGCCCTCAGACAGGTGGGAACACTGAAGCTTTCTTT. Protein: CASSPQTGGNTEAFF.

The chain combines TRBV7-9 with TRBJ1-4, with TRBD1 matching over 7 bases. CDR3 length: 13 amino acids. Trimming removed 3 bases from V and 10 bases from J; junction bases left unmatched: 5. CDR1 is SEHNR, CDR2 FQNEAQ, per germline (reference sequence). The CDR3 bases are TGTGCCAGCAGCTTGCCACAGGGGCTAAAACTGTTTTTT. Translated, it gives CASSLPQGLKLFF.

The rearrangement joins TRBV12-3 or TRBV12-4 to TRBJ1-5; 7 bases are a match to TRBD1. The trim removed 6 bases at V and 7 bases at J, leaving 6 bases unmatched. The CDR3 is made up of 13 amino acids. Written as DNA, the CDR3 is TGTGCCAGCAGCCGACAGGGAGGCCAGCCCCAGCATTTT. Encoded protein: CASSRQGGQPQHF.

A word on this clone: The same CDR3 arises from other DNA sequences in this sample as well. J is TRBJ2-2 and V is TRBV6-4, with 8 bases aligning to TRBD1. V lost 3 bases to trimming and J lost 1 base; unmatched junction nucleotides: 1. Per the germline V gene, CDR1 is MRHNA and CDR2 is SNTAGT. The CDR3 is 15 residues long. The CDR3, as DNA: TGTGCCAGCAGTGAGACAGGGGAGAACACCGGGGAGCTGTTTTTT. Protein product: CASSETGENTGELFF.

The gene calls are TRBV25-1 and TRBJ1-5; D is perhaps TRBD1 (6 bases). V gave up 1 base and J gave up 3 bases, with 16 bases separating them. The germline V gene encodes CDR1 MGHDK and CDR2 SYGVNS. The CDR3 sequence is 17 residues long. CDR3 amino acids: CASSESTGTNPNQPQHF. CDR3 DNA: TGTGCCAGCAGTGAATCAACAGGGACGAACCCCAATCAGCCCCAGCATTTT.

This chain uses TRBV6-5 with TRBJ2-3; 8 bases agree with TRBD2. This CDR3 comprises 15 residues. CDR1 MNHEY and CDR2 SVGAGI come from the germline V gene. J was trimmed by 2 bases and V by 4 bases; bases with no gene match: 5. As DNA, the CDR3 is TGTGCCAGCAGTTCCGGACTAGCCTTCACAGATACGCAGTATTTT. Translated: CASSSGLAFTDTQYF.

This clone was counted a few times. The rearrangement joins TRBV29-1 to TRBJ2-1, with 7 nucleotides matching TRBD2. This CDR3 region has 15 residues. Germline V CDR1 and CDR2: SQVTM, ANQGSEA. V lost 3 bases, J lost 3 bases, and 8 bases stayed unmatched. CDR3 protein: CSVDPLGGYYNEQFF. The CDR3, as DNA: TGCAGCGTTGACCCCCTCGGGGGGTACTACAATGAGCAGTTCTTC.

The rearrangement links TRBV5-1 to TRBJ2-1; TRBD2 matches at 8 bases. CDR1 SGHRS and CDR2 YFSETQ come from the germline V gene. The CDR3 spans 15 residues. V shed 4 bases, J shed 2 bases, and the junction held 5 bases outside the gene matches. The CDR3 bases are TGCGCCAGCAGCCAAAGCGGGGGAACCTACAATGAGCAGTTCTTC. Its protein product is CASSQSGGTYNEQFF. Together with reference TRBV5-1 and TRBJ2-1, the CDR3 gives the full variable domain: KAGVTQTPRYLIKTRGQQVTLSCSPISGHRSVSWYQQTPGQGLQFLFEYFSETQRNKGNFPGRFSGRQFSNSRSEMNVSTLELGDSALYLCASSQSGGTYNEQFFGPGTRLTVL.